This TCR beta chain comes out of a study of T-cell reconstitution after alpha-beta-depleted transplantation in children (dated by TCRdb to 2016 to 2018). Looking at the study overall: The study quantitatively tracked T-cell immune reconstitution after TCRalphabeta/CD19-depleted allogeneic hematopoietic cell transplantation in children using TCR repertoire profiling.

Relative to germline, V is missing 2 bases and J is missing 0 bases, with 4 bases of the junction outside any gene match. CDR1 and CDR2 were assigned from the germline V gene as SGHRS and YFSETQ. The CDR3 starts with the cysteine, ends with the phenylalanine, and has 17 residues. Here the CDR3 DNA is all that survives: 51 bases in frame from base 1. Receptor amplification or capture employed PCR. TCRdb lists the instrument as Illumina HiSeq 2500. TCR libraries were prepared with molecular barcoding, using unique molecular identifiers to normalize TCRbeta repertoire quantification. The public reads were quality trimmed at Q25 with fastp and then assembled into clones with MiXCR by TCRdb, keeping productive beta chains. CDR3 protein duplicates are merged, each entry listing the most common genes and DNA. This sample lists 550,000 to 600,000 distinct CDR3 sequences; more than 20% were detected once. The ten largest clones take up about 14% of the sample.

What the treatment or condition label conveys for this sample: allogeneic hematopoietic cell transplantation with graft depleted of TCRalphabeta T cells and CD19 B cells. TCRalphabeta/CD19-depleted allogeneic hematopoietic cell grafts were given to the transplant recipients, all of whom were children. As concerns this clonotype: Its specific antigen is unknown. The record has no base qualities; no much larger clone is one base away.

On the study overall, not on this receptor specifically: The high TCRbeta diversity at day 60 in some patients was ascribed to recipient T cells and intrathymic progenitors that had survived conditioning. The apparently early recovery of alphabetaT-cell counts about two months after transplant reportedly depended on only several hundred rapidly expanded clones that came from non-depleted graft cells. The frequencies of hyperexpanded clones fell over the following months, and after one year, T-cell counts and TCRbeta diversity were mostly attributed to newly produced T cells.

The sample here was PBMCs, mostly from graft donor cells, taken 360 days after TCRalphabeta/CD19-depleted stem cell transplant. The rearrangement combines TRBV5-1 with TRBJ2-6, with TRBD1 identical over 8 junction bases. This TCR came from a boy under two years old who had a stem cell transplant for acute myeloid leukemia, so the T cells may come from the graft donor. In nucleotides, the sequence is TGCGCCAGCAGCTTTCAGGGGGCTTACTCTGGGGCCAACGTCCTGACTTTC. Its coded protein is CASSFQGAYSGANVLTF.